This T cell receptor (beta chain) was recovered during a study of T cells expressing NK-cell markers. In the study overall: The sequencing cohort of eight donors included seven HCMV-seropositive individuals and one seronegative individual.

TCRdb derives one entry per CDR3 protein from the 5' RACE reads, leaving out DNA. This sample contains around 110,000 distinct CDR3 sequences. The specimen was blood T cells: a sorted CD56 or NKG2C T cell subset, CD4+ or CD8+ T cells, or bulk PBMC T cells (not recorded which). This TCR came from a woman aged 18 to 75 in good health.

CDR3 in amino acids: CSAQVGSEQFF. The chain couples TRBV20-1 to TRBJ2-1; TCRdb's D call, TRBD2, is unchecked because there is no DNA. CDR1 is DFQATT, CDR2 SNEGSKA, per germline (reference sequence). The length of the CDR3 is 11 residues.